These 22 T cell receptor beta chains originate from one sample sequenced in a study of graft-versus-host responses after intestinal transplantation. Antigens of these TCRs are unknown. The repertoire was sequenced with immunoSEQ multiplex PCR; TCRdb's copy has only in-frame clones and lacks some. The top ten clones hold approximately 17% of a sample with about 90,000 clones, less than 90% of them seen once. The sample in question was unstimulated CD8+ T cells sorted from spleen or lymph node cells, obtained before intestinal transplant. These receptor sequences come from a human donor who received an intestinal transplant.

There are a few counts of this clone. V gene TRBV5-4 combines with J gene TRBJ2-3; D is perhaps TRBD2 (5 bases). The V gene's germline CDR1 is SGHNT and CDR2 YYREEE (reference sequence). The CDR3 is made up of 13 amino acids. With 7 bases removed from V and 0 bases from J, the gap between germline ends came to 9 bases. CDR3 residues: CASEGSSTDTQYF. The CDR3 DNA follows: TGTGCCAGCGAGGGATCCAGCACAGATACGCAGTATTTT.

This sequence joins TRBV16 and TRBJ2-5; D is possibly TRBD1 (6 bases). V was shortened by 3 bases and J by 5 bases, with 10 bases between the two germline ends. CDR1 and CDR2 (germline): KGHSY, FQNENV. The CDR3 spans 13 residues. DNA of the CDR3: TGTGCCAGCAGCCAGGGGGCCCCCGAGACCCAGTACTTC. Translation: CASSQGAPETQYF.

This clone was seen a single time. The gene calls are TRBV11-2 and TRBJ2-7, with D maybe TRBD2 (5 bases). V was trimmed by 0 bases and J by 0 bases, leaving 9 bases between them. This CDR3 spans 15 amino acids. CDR1 and CDR2 from the germline V gene are SGHAT and FQNNGV. Here the CDR3 reads CASSLDGETSYEQYF. DNA of the CDR3: TGTGCCAGCAGCTTAGACGGGGAGACCTCCTACGAGCAGTACTTC. The full variable domain, in which reference TRBV11-2 and TRBJ2-7 provide the parts outside the CDR3, is EAGVAQSPRYKIIEKRQSVAFWCNPISGHATLYWYQQILGQGPKLLIQFQNNGVVDDSQLPKDRFSAERLKGVDSTLKIQPAKLEDSAVYLCASSLDGETSYEQYFGPGTRLTVT.

This clone was seen once. The genes are TRBV10-2 and TRBJ1-4; maybe TRBD1 (6 bases). This CDR3 has 14 amino acids. Germline V gene sequence: CDR1 WSHSY, CDR2 SAAADI. Trimming took off 4 bases at V and 7 bases at J, with 13 bases between the two ends. CDR3 in DNA: TGCGCCAGCAGTGCAGGGGCAGGGGTTGAAAAACTGTTTTTT. This gives the protein CASSAGAGVEKLFF.

The rearrangement uses TRBV19 and TRBJ1-4; D is perhaps TRBD1 (5 bases). The CDR3 has 14 residues. The germline gives CDR1 LNHDA, CDR2 SQIVND (reference sequence). V lost 5 bases and J lost 8, with 15 bases in between. DNA for the CDR3: TGTGCCAGTAGTGCGGGACCGGGTGTGGAAAAACTGTTTTTT. Translating gives CASSAGPGVEKLFF.

The V call is TRBV7-4, the J call TRBJ2-1; TRBD1 might be the D (6 bases). V was shortened by 1 base and J by 3 bases, with 13 bases between the two germline ends. The CDR3 is 16 residues long. The germline V gene encodes CDR1 SGHVT and CDR2 SQSDAQ. The CDR3 DNA sequence: TGTGCCAGCAGCTTAGTTTCTGGGGGCGACTACAATGAGCAGTTCTTC. Protein: CASSLVSGGDYNEQFF.

Turning to this clone: At the DNA level, this CDR3 is encoded by other sequences in the same sample as well. V and J are TRBV11-2 and TRBJ2-5; D is unresolved. The CDR3 contains 14 residues. V shed 3 bases and J shed 0 bases, with 8 bases lying between them. Looked up from germline, CDR1 is SGHAT and CDR2 is FQNNGV. This CDR3 reads CASSLQFDQETQYF. CDR3 nucleotide sequence: TGTGCCAGCAGCTTGCAGTTTGACCAAGAGACCCAGTACTTC.

The V call is TRBV7-9, the J call TRBJ2-7, with 7 bases that match TRBD1. Trimming removed 1 base from V and 1 base from J; junction bases left unmatched: 4. The germline V gene encodes CDR1 SEHNR and CDR2 FQNEAQ (reference sequence). The CDR3 contains 15 residues. CDR3 nucleotides: TGTGCCAGCAGCTTAGTGAGGACAGGTTCCTACGAGCAGTACTTC. Protein product: CASSLVRTGSYEQYF.

The rearrangement joins TRBV28 to TRBJ1-2, with a weak D call TRBD1 (6 bases). Trimming cost V 5 bases and J 3 bases, with 10 bases left between them. This CDR3 region has 13 residues. CDR1 and CDR2 from the germline V gene are MDHEN and SYDVKM. The CDR3 loop is CASSVGADYGYTF. The CDR3 DNA is TGTGCCAGCAGTGTGGGGGCCGACTATGGCTACACCTTC.

V usage is TRBV2 and J usage is TRBJ1-2; D is unclear. The germline CDR1 and CDR2 sequences are SNHLY and FYNNEI. V lost 3 bases to trimming and J lost 7 bases, with 27 bases between them. This CDR3 has 18 amino acids. CDR3 in amino acids: CASSDGTQYPFSLSGYTF. CDR3 nucleotide sequence: TGTGCCAGCAGTGATGGCACGCAATACCCTTTTTCACTCAGTGGCTACACCTTC.

This clone was found once. The same CDR3 can be traced to other DNA sequences in this sample. The chain links TRBV7-6 to TRBJ2-6; 7 bases line up with TRBD2. Trimming cost V 3 bases and J 3 bases; bases outside gene matches: 11. This CDR3 spans 18 amino acids. Germline CDR1 SGHVS, CDR2 FNYEAQ. The CDR3 protein is CASSLLGEGVVGANVLTF. The CDR3 DNA reads as TGTGCCAGCAGCTTGCTGGGGGAGGGTGTAGTTGGGGCCAACGTCCTGACTTTC.

This CDR3 is CASSYIRGSDEKLFF. In DNA form, the CDR3 reads TGTGCCAGCAGTTACATAAGGGGGTCGGATGAAAAACTGTTTTTT. The chain uses TRBV6-6 and TRBJ1-4, with a tentative D call TRBD1 (6 bases). Germline V gene data show CDR1 as MNHNY and CDR2 as SVGAGI (reference sequence). This CDR3 contains 15 residues. The V gene lost 2 bases and the J gene lost 6 bases, with 13 bases spanning the gap.

CDR3 residues: CASSSSGVREKLFF. CDR3 DNA: TGTGCCAGCAGTTCCTCAGGGGTCCGCGAAAAACTGTTTTTT. V usage is TRBV2 and J usage is TRBJ1-4; tentative D call: TRBD1 (6 bases). The CDR3 sequence is 14 residues long. Trimming removed 5 bases at V and 8 bases at J, with 15 bases between. CDR1 is SNHLY and CDR2 is FYNNEI in the germline V gene.

The count of this clone is one. This chain connects TRBV11-3 to TRBJ2-3; 8 nucleotides align to TRBD2. The V gene end was trimmed by 1 base and the J gene end by 2 bases; junction bases not matched to a gene: 14. CDR1 SGHNT and CDR2 YENEEA come from the germline V gene. CDR3 length equals 19 residues. The CDR3 sequence is CASSLAVAGRASSTDTQYF. CDR3 bases: TGTGCCAGCAGCTTAGCTGTAGCGGGGAGAGCCTCTTCCACAGATACGCAGTATTTT. The full variable domain, with the rest looked up from reference TRBV11-3 and TRBJ2-3, is EAGVVQSPRYKIIEKKQPVAFWCNPISGHNTLYWYLQNLGQGPELLIRYENEEAVDDSQLPKDRFSAERLKGVDSTLKIQPAELGDSAVYLCASSLAVAGRASSTDTQYFGPGTRLTVL.

V usage is TRBV27 and J usage is TRBJ2-1, with TRBD1 as a possible D gene (5 bases). V dropped 6 bases and J dropped 7 bases, with 13 bases sitting between them. Germline values: CDR1 MNHEY, CDR2 SMNVEV (reference sequence). This CDR3 contains 13 residues. The CDR3 sequence: CASSRTGKNEQFF. CDR3 bases: TGTGCCAGCAGCCGAACAGGAAAGAATGAGCAGTTCTTC.

V is TRBV6-1 and J is TRBJ2-7; 7 nucleotides line up with TRBD1. The V gene end was trimmed by 2 bases and the J gene end by 0 bases; junction bases not matched to a gene: 1. Per germline, CDR1 MNHNS and CDR2 SASEGT. The CDR3 length is 14 residues. In nucleotides, the CDR3 is TGTGCCAGCAGTGAAAGGGACAGCTCCTACGAGCAGTACTTC. Translating it yields CASSERDSSYEQYF.

This clone has just a few counts. The gene calls are TRBV11-2 and TRBJ1-5; TRBD1 might be the D (5 bases). V lost 5 bases and J 1 base, leaving 6 bases between the germline ends. The CDR3 totals 13 residues. Germline CDR1 SGHAT, CDR2 FQNNGV. CDR3 sequence: CASSQGSNQPQHF. The CDR3 DNA reads TGTGCCAGCAGCCAGGGCAGCAATCAGCCCCAGCATTTT.

The DNA for the CDR3 is TGTGCCAGCAGTCCCAACTCTGGAAACACCATATATTTT. Amino acids: CASSPNSGNTIYF. The chain uses TRBV6-5 and TRBJ1-3; D unclear. This CDR3 has 13 amino acids. CDR1 and CDR2 (germline): MNHEY, SVGAGI. With 5 bases removed from V and 0 bases from J, the gap between germline ends came to 5 bases.

The gene calls are TRBV7-6 and TRBJ2-1; D uncertain. V lost 6 bases and J 5 bases, leaving 14 bases between the germline ends. Germline CDR1 and CDR2: SGHVS and FNYEAQ. The CDR3 has 14 residues. CDR3 DNA sequence: TGTGCCAGCAGTCAGATGGTCCCAAACAATGAGCAGTTCTTC. This sequence encodes CASSQMVPNNEQFF.

The chain is built from TRBV7-9 and TRBJ1-2; 11 nucleotides line up with TRBD1. Germline V lookup: CDR1 SEHNR, CDR2 FQNEAQ (reference sequence). CDR3 length: 16 residues. Trimming at V came to 5 bases and at J to 2 bases, leaving 7 bases not matched to a gene. In nucleotides, the CDR3 is TGTGCCAGCAGCCGATCGGGGACAGGGGGAAACTATGGCTACACCTTC. As protein: CASSRSGTGGNYGYTF.

Written as DNA, the CDR3 is TGCGCCAGCAGCCCAGGACGAGCGGGGGGGCCGCGGCAAGAGACCCAGTACTTC. Translating it yields CASSPGRAGGPRQETQYF. The chain uses TRBV4-1 and TRBJ2-5, with 10 bases lining up with TRBD2. V gave up 4 bases and J gave up 2 bases; unmatched junction bases: 13. Per germline, CDR1 MGHRA and CDR2 YSYEKL. There are 18 residues in the CDR3.

The rearrangement uses TRBV7-9 and TRBJ1-6, with a tentative D call TRBD1 (6 bases). Germline CDR1 is SEHNR and CDR2 is FQNEAQ (reference sequence). The length of the CDR3 is 17 residues. V was clipped by 0 bases and J by 6 bases, with 15 bases between them. The CDR3 loop is CASSLAPVGGGNSPLHF. CDR3 coding DNA: TGTGCCAGCAGCTTAGCACCGGTTGGAGGGGGTAATTCACCCCTCCACTTT.